This T cell receptor beta chain stems from a study of blood T cell repertoires in COVID-19. On the study more broadly: Material from acute and convalescent COVID-19 was sourced from the United States, Italy and Spain. In each case, the material was cDNA or gDNA derived from T cells, B-cell-depleted T cells, or PBMCs.

This clone was seen once. Authors' analysis steps: By means of reference gene primer amplification, nucleated cell counts were estimated. Sequencing used immunoSEQ multiplex PCR; TCRdb keeps in-frame clones, though not all of them. D and trimming come from the DNA, and the V and J calls and clone size come from that table. This repertoire shows under 200,000 clones, 65% to 90% found once; its top ten account for more than 1.5%. The CDR3 contains 13 residues. Material for sequencing was peripheral blood. This chain joins TRBV21-1 and TRBJ1-2. TRBV21-1 has pseudogene status. The TCR was taken from a human donor in a cohort sampled during active COVID-19. The CDR3 DNA reads as TGTGCCAGCAGCAGCAAAGAGGGCTATGGCTACACCTTC. This codes for CASSSKEGYGYTF.